A single sample gave rise to the 7 T cell receptor beta chains below, sequenced in a study of blood T cell repertoires in COVID-19. Data came from immunoSEQ multiplex PCR; TCRdb stores just in-frame clones and leaves some out. The profile shows 70,000 to 80,000 clones, 82% of them singletons. Sequencing used peripheral blood. These TCRs come from a woman older than 75 with acute or convalescent COVID-19.

The chain is built from TRBV7-2 and TRBJ2-1, with 7 bases aligning to TRBD1. V lost 0 bases, J lost 7 bases, and 0 bases stayed unmatched. This CDR3 has 13 residues. CDR1 is SGHTA, CDR2 FQGNSA, per germline. The CDR3: CASSLARGNEQFF. CDR3 nucleotides: TGTGCCAGCAGCTTAGCCAGGGGGAATGAGCAGTTCTTC.

The chain uses TRBV6-6 and TRBJ1-5; D uncertain. The germline gives CDR1 MNHNY, CDR2 SVGAGI (reference sequence). V was clipped by 5 bases and J by 4 bases, with 12 bases between them. CDR3 length: 14 amino acids. CDR3 amino acids: CASSPQAYNQPQHF. In DNA, the CDR3 is TGTGCCAGCAGTCCTCAGGCGTATAATCAGCCCCAGCATTTT.

CDR3 nucleotide sequence: TGTGCCAGCAGTTTATATCCAGCGGGAGGGCCCAATGAGCAGTTCTTC. As protein: CASSLYPAGGPNEQFF. The rearrangement joins TRBV28 to TRBJ2-1, with 10 bases fitting TRBD2. The trim removed 1 base at V and 6 bases at J, leaving 6 bases unmatched. Germline CDR1 MDHEN, CDR2 SYDVKM. The CDR3 sequence is 16 residues long.

V is TRBV30 and J is TRBJ2-7; D is possibly TRBD2 (5 bases). Germline V lookup: CDR1 GTSNPN, CDR2 SVGIG (reference sequence). Trimming shortened V by 2 bases and J by 7 bases, and 12 bases separated the two germline ends. The CDR3 spans 12 residues. CDR3 DNA: TGTGCCTGGAGTCTCCGATCGGGGGAGCAGTACTTC. This codes for CAWSLRSGEQYF.

The chain recombines TRBV9 with TRBJ1-2; TRBD1 matches 8 bases. The CDR3 sequence is 15 residues long. Looked up from germline, CDR1 is SGDLS and CDR2 is YYNGEE. With V trimmed by 3 bases and J by 3 bases, 7 bases remained unmatched. The CDR3 nucleotides read TGTGCCAGCAGCGGTATGACAGGGGCAGACTATGGCTACACCTTC. It encodes CASSGMTGADYGYTF.

V is TRBV7-8 and J is TRBJ1-5; D uncertain. V shed 2 bases and J shed 4 bases, with 12 bases lying between them. This CDR3 has 15 amino acids. Germline CDR1 reads SGHVS; CDR2 reads FQNEAQ. The CDR3 sequence is CASSLRRGLNQPQHF. The CDR3 DNA sequence: TGTGCCAGCAGCTTACGTCGGGGTCTGAATCAGCCCCAGCATTTT.

The gene calls are TRBV7-3 and TRBJ2-2, with 9 bases matching TRBD2. After removal of 2 bases from V and 6 bases from J, the junction contained 7 bases not matched to a gene. Germline-derived CDR1 and CDR2 are SGHTA and FQGTGA. The CDR3 sequence is 16 residues long. DNA for the CDR3: TGTGCCAGCAGCTTAGTCAGCGGGAGGCCCCCCGGGGAGCTGTTTTTT. Protein product: CASSLVSGRPPGELFF.